Listed below are T cell receptor beta chains from one sample, sequenced in a study of control samples from healthy donors and cancer patients. Data came from immunoSEQ multiplex PCR; TCRdb stores just in-frame clones and leaves some out. The sample records approximately 100,000 clones, just over 85% being singletons. Sample: blood. The receptors here all came from a man aged 25 to 40 in good health. The CDR3 runs from the conserved cysteine through the conserved F or W. Fields, in order: J gene, D gene, V gene, clone size, CDR3 protein, CDR3 DNA. D genes are given only for firm matches. Size is stated for part of the rows, as once, few or many counts, or as a class when the clone is expanded.

J gene: TRBJ2-1
D gene: NA
V gene: TRBV5-4
clone size: NA
CDR3 protein: CASSLGTDYNEQFF
CDR3 DNA: TGTGCCAGCAGCCTCGGGACTGATTACAATGAGCAGTTCTTC

J gene: TRBJ1-6
D gene: TRBD1
V gene: TRBV7-2
clone size: NA
CDR3 protein: CASSPKTGWNSPLHF
CDR3 DNA: TGTGCCAGCAGCCCAAAGACAGGGTGGAATTCACCCCTCCACTTT

J gene: TRBJ1-4
D gene: TRBD1
V gene: TRBV3-1/TRBV3-2
clone size: NA
CDR3 protein: CASSRRDRGDEKLFF
CDR3 DNA: TGTGCCAGCAGTCGCCGGGACAGGGGGGATGAAAAACTGTTTTTT

J gene: TRBJ1-2
D gene: NA
V gene: TRBV28
clone size: NA
CDR3 protein: CASIPYMRGGYGYTF
CDR3 DNA: TGTGCCAGTATCCCTTACATGAGGGGAGGCTATGGCTACACCTTC

J gene: TRBJ2-7
D gene: NA
V gene: TRBV6-5
clone size: NA
CDR3 protein: CASSYGRNEQYF
CDR3 DNA: TGTGCCAGCAGTTACGGTAGAAACGAGCAGTACTTC

J gene: TRBJ2-3
D gene: NA
V gene: TRBV19
clone size: few
CDR3 protein: CASSKGFGDTQYF
CDR3 DNA: TGTGCCAGTAGTAAAGGGTTCGGAGATACGCAGTATTTT

J gene: TRBJ2-3
D gene: TRBD1
V gene: TRBV9
clone size: NA
CDR3 protein: CASSLGQASTDTQYF
CDR3 DNA: TGTGCCAGCAGCTTGGGACAGGCTAGCACAGATACGCAGTATTTT

J gene: TRBJ1-2
D gene: TRBD1
V gene: TRBV28
clone size: NA
CDR3 protein: CASRTPGQGAFGYTF
CDR3 DNA: TGTGCCAGCAGGACCCCGGGACAGGGGGCTTTCGGCTACACCTTC

J gene: TRBJ2-3
D gene: NA
V gene: TRBV12-2
clone size: NA
CDR3 protein: CASRLDGFFGTDTQYF
CDR3 DNA: TGTGCAAGTCGCTTAGATGGTTTTTTTGGTACAGATACGCAGTATTTT

J gene: TRBJ1-2
D gene: NA
V gene: TRBV27
clone size: NA
CDR3 protein: CAISNYGYTF
CDR3 DNA: TGTGCCATCTCTAACTATGGCTACACCTTC

J gene: TRBJ1-2
D gene: NA
V gene: TRBV9
clone size: NA
CDR3 protein: CASSAGYYGYTF
CDR3 DNA: TGTGCCAGCAGCGCGGGTTACTATGGCTACACCTTC

J gene: TRBJ2-1
D gene: NA
V gene: TRBV4-1
clone size: NA
CDR3 protein: CASSQDQESGLYNEQFF
CDR3 DNA: TGCGCCAGCAGCCAAGATCAAGAAAGCGGGCTCTACAATGAGCAGTTCTTC

J gene: TRBJ2-1
D gene: TRBD2
V gene: TRBV25-1
clone size: NA
CDR3 protein: CASTGLAARNEQFF
CDR3 DNA: TGTGCCAGCACCGGACTAGCGGCAAGGAATGAGCAGTTCTTC

J gene: TRBJ2-1
D gene: NA
V gene: TRBV29-1
clone size: NA
CDR3 protein: CSASDNEQFF
CDR3 DNA: TGCAGCGCTTCAGACAATGAGCAGTTCTTC

J gene: TRBJ2-3
D gene: TRBD2
V gene: TRBV6-1
clone size: few
CDR3 protein: CASSELAGGADTQYF
CDR3 DNA: TGTGCCAGCAGTGAACTAGCGGGAGGGGCAGATACGCAGTATTTT

J gene: TRBJ2-2
D gene: NA
V gene: TRBV7-2
clone size: NA
CDR3 protein: CASSLAVNTGELFF
CDR3 DNA: TGTGCCAGCAGCTTAGCGGTTAACACCGGGGAGCTGTTTTTT

J gene: TRBJ2-7
D gene: NA
V gene: TRBV3-1/TRBV3-2
clone size: NA
CDR3 protein: CASSQDSPPYEQYF
CDR3 DNA: TGTGCCAGCAGCCAAGATAGCCCGCCCTACGAGCAGTACTTC

J gene: TRBJ2-2
D gene: NA
V gene: TRBV9
clone size: NA
CDR3 protein: CASSLLNTGELFF
CDR3 DNA: TGTGCCAGCAGCTTATTAAACACCGGGGAGCTGTTTTTT

J gene: TRBJ2-7
D gene: NA
V gene: TRBV19
clone size: NA
CDR3 protein: CASSSQGFSYEQYF
CDR3 DNA: TGTGCCAGCTCCTCCCAGGGTTTTTCCTACGAGCAGTACTTC

J gene: TRBJ1-1
D gene: NA
V gene: TRBV7-2
clone size: NA
CDR3 protein: CASSNPGAEAFF
CDR3 DNA: TGTGCCAGCAGCAATCCGGGGGCTGAAGCTTTCTTT

J gene: TRBJ2-7
D gene: TRBD1
V gene: TRBV12-5
clone size: NA
CDR3 protein: CASASGGYEQYF
CDR3 DNA: TGTGCTAGTGCCTCAGGGGGTTACGAGCAGTACTTC

J gene: TRBJ1-1
D gene: NA
V gene: TRBV6-5
clone size: few
CDR3 protein: CASSLLTVRTEAFF
CDR3 DNA: TGTGCCAGCAGCCTGCTGACAGTGCGCACTGAAGCTTTCTTT

J gene: TRBJ2-1
D gene: NA
V gene: TRBV21-1
clone size: NA
CDR3 protein: CASSNGRTGSSYNEQFF
CDR3 DNA: TGTGCCAGCAGCAATGGGAGGACGGGGTCTTCCTACAATGAGCAGTTCTTC

J gene: TRBJ1-2
D gene: TRBD1
V gene: TRBV19
clone size: NA
CDR3 protein: CASSIDGQGALIGYGYTF
CDR3 DNA: TGTGCCAGTAGTATAGACGGACAGGGGGCTCTTATCGGCTATGGCTACACCTTC

J gene: TRBJ2-1
D gene: NA
V gene: TRBV28
clone size: once
CDR3 protein: CASSFPVNEQFF
CDR3 DNA: TGTGCCAGCAGTTTCCCCGTAAATGAGCAGTTCTTC

J gene: TRBJ2-7
D gene: TRBD1
V gene: TRBV6-2/TRBV6-3
clone size: NA
CDR3 protein: CASSSAGTGGYEQYF
CDR3 DNA: TGTGCCAGCAGTTCAGCCGGGACAGGGGGCTACGAGCAGTACTTC

J gene: TRBJ2-7
D gene: TRBD1
V gene: TRBV6-5
clone size: NA
CDR3 protein: CASRQTGWGYEQYF
CDR3 DNA: TGTGCCAGCAGACAGACAGGGTGGGGCTACGAGCAGTACTTC

J gene: TRBJ1-2
D gene: NA
V gene: TRBV10-3
clone size: NA
CDR3 protein: CAISETRDQYGYTF
CDR3 DNA: TGTGCCATCAGTGAGACCAGGGATCAGTATGGCTACACCTTC

J gene: TRBJ1-5
D gene: NA
V gene: TRBV27
clone size: NA
CDR3 protein: CASSSLVNQPQHF
CDR3 DNA: TGTGCCAGCAGTTCCCTGGTGAATCAGCCCCAGCATTTT

J gene: TRBJ1-5
D gene: NA
V gene: TRBV7-2
clone size: few
CDR3 protein: CASSLGHRVSNQPQHF
CDR3 DNA: TGTGCCAGCAGCTTAGGTCACAGGGTAAGCAATCAGCCCCAGCATTTT

J gene: TRBJ1-3
D gene: NA
V gene: TRBV27
clone size: NA
CDR3 protein: CASSLSGTSGNTIYF
CDR3 DNA: TGTGCCAGCAGTTTATCCGGGACCTCTGGAAACACCATATATTTT

J gene: TRBJ1-1
D gene: NA
V gene: TRBV29-1
clone size: NA
CDR3 protein: CSVDKGEITEAFF
CDR3 DNA: TGCAGCGTTGACAAGGGGGAGATCACTGAAGCTTTCTTT

J gene: TRBJ1-4
D gene: TRBD1
V gene: TRBV12-5
clone size: NA
CDR3 protein: CASGLVSEDRANEKLFF
CDR3 DNA: TGTGCTAGTGGTTTGGTTAGTGAGGACAGGGCGAACGAAAAACTGTTTTTT

J gene: TRBJ1-1
D gene: NA
V gene: TRBV4-1
clone size: NA
CDR3 protein: CASSQLLRARESAEAFF
CDR3 DNA: TGCGCCAGCAGCCAATTACTCCGGGCTCGGGAGAGCGCTGAAGCTTTCTTT

J gene: TRBJ2-3
D gene: NA
V gene: TRBV2
clone size: NA
CDR3 protein: CASSEGRTQSTDTQYF
CDR3 DNA: TGTGCCAGCAGTGAAGGGAGGACTCAGAGCACAGATACGCAGTATTTT

J gene: TRBJ2-7
D gene: NA
V gene: TRBV12-3/TRBV12-4
clone size: NA
CDR3 protein: CASSPPGSYEQYF
CDR3 DNA: TGTGCCAGCAGTCCCCCAGGGAGCTACGAGCAGTACTTC

J gene: TRBJ2-7
D gene: NA
V gene: TRBV7-9
clone size: few
CDR3 protein: CASSPSYEQYF
CDR3 DNA: TGTGCCAGCAGCCCGTCCTACGAGCAGTACTTC

J gene: TRBJ1-1
D gene: TRBD1
V gene: TRBV29-1
clone size: NA
CDR3 protein: CSVVTGRAEAFF
CDR3 DNA: TGCAGCGTAGTGACAGGGCGGGCCGAAGCTTTCTTT

J gene: TRBJ1-1
D gene: NA
V gene: TRBV7-2
clone size: NA
CDR3 protein: CASSFTMNTEAFF
CDR3 DNA: TGTGCCAGCAGCTTTACAATGAACACTGAAGCTTTCTTT

J gene: TRBJ2-6
D gene: TRBD2
V gene: TRBV9
clone size: NA
CDR3 protein: CASSAGAGGTSGANVLTF
CDR3 DNA: TGTGCCAGCAGCGCGGGAGCGGGAGGGACCTCTGGGGCCAACGTCCTGACTTTC

J gene: TRBJ2-5
D gene: NA
V gene: TRBV13
clone size: once
CDR3 protein: CASSPSVGYQETQYF
CDR3 DNA: TGTGCCAGCAGCCCCTCGGTGGGTTACCAAGAGACCCAGTACTTC